The 15 T cell receptor beta chains given below trace back to one sample, sequenced in a study of metastatic and nonmetastatic thyroid tumors. Not a single patient had been given any form of treatment at any point before undergoing thyroid surgery. TCRdb re-analyzed the PCR reads using MiXCR. Among about 93,000 clones listed, about 13% were seen once. Sequencing input: blood. Receptors originate from a female donor with papillary thyroid cancer or a benign thyroid nodule (not recorded which). Some clones in this sample may be carry-over from other donors' samples.

This clone came up many times. The V call is TRBV12-3 or TRBV12-4, the J call TRBJ1-1; 12 bases agree with TRBD1. V shed 1 base, J shed 5 bases, and the junction held 5 bases outside the gene matches. This CDR3 spans 16 amino acids. The CDR3 reads CASSLGGGQGATEAFF. In DNA form, the CDR3 reads TGTGCCAGCAGTTTAGGGGGGGGACAGGGGGCAACTGAAGCTTTCTTT.

The chain employs TRBV7-8 and TRBJ2-1; 9 bases match TRBD1. The V gene's germline CDR1 is SGHVS and CDR2 FQNEAQ. V gave up 7 bases and J gave up 7 bases; unmatched junction bases: 11. The CDR3 spans 15 residues. The CDR3 loop is CASIPRYRGLNEQFF. The CDR3 coding sequence is TGTGCCAGCATCCCCCGGTACAGGGGGCTGAATGAGCAGTTCTTC.

This clone has a count of ten or more. The chain links TRBV7-8 to TRBJ1-5; 7 nucleotides match TRBD1. The V gene's germline CDR1 is SGHVS and CDR2 FQNEAQ. The CDR3 runs to 14 residues. The V gene end was trimmed by 5 bases and the J gene end by 5 bases; junction bases not matched to a gene: 6. The chain's CDR3 is CASSTRQGYQPQHF. The DNA for the CDR3 is TGTGCCAGCAGCACCCGACAGGGTTATCAGCCCCAGCATTTT.

This clone was counted ten times or more. The chain recombines TRBV4-1 with TRBJ1-1; a weak D match, TRBD1 (6 bases). CDR3 length: 12 amino acids. V lost 1 base to trimming and J lost 7 bases, with 7 bases between them. Germline V lookup: CDR1 MGHRA, CDR2 YSYEKL. The CDR3 here is CASSQGGGEAFF. CDR3 sequence (DNA): TGCGCCAGCAGCCAAGGAGGGGGTGAAGCTTTCTTT.

With respect to this clone: One end of the junction is discordant with germline, which a read error may explain. The rearrangement uses TRBV5-6 and TRBJ2-1; TRBD2 aligns across 9 bases. CDR1 is SGHDT, CDR2 YYEEEE, per germline. The CDR3 is made up of 15 amino acids. The CDR3 here is CACSLGAGGPKEQFF. As DNA, the CDR3 is TGTGCCTGCAGCTTGGGGGCGGGAGGGCCAAAGGAGCAGTTCTTC.

This clone has ten or more counts. This chain's CDR3 is CSVVVPPYEQYF. CDR3 DNA: TGCAGCGTTGTAGTCCCACCCTACGAGCAGTACTTC. The chain carries TRBV29-1 and TRBJ2-7, with D unresolved. V lost 4 bases to trimming and J lost 2 bases, with 9 bases between them. This CDR3 contains 12 residues. The germline CDR1 and CDR2 sequences are SQVTM and ANQGSEA.

This clone was recorded a few times. This clone may be a read error of a much larger clone one base away. This chain uses TRBV5-1 with TRBJ1-1, with D possibly TRBD1 on 5 matching bases. Germline loops: CDR1 SGHRS, CDR2 YFSETQ. This CDR3 is built from 16 residues. CDR3 sequence (DNA): TGCGCCAGCAGCTTGGGGTTGGAGGGGATGAACACTGAAGATTTCTTT. The encoded protein is CASSLGLEGMNTEDFF.

The table lists this clone with many counts. The V call is TRBV28, the J call TRBJ2-5; possible D gene TRBD2, 6 bases. Trimming shortened V by 6 bases and J by 2 bases, and 13 bases separated the two germline ends. The germline CDR1 and CDR2 sequences are MDHEN and SYDVKM. This CDR3 has 14 amino acids. CDR3 residues: CASSSGTLQETQYF. CDR3 bases: TGTGCCAGCAGCTCCGGGACTCTACAAGAGACCCAGTACTTC.

This clone has a count of ten or more. This chain uses TRBV6-1 with TRBJ2-2; no clear D. The CDR3 is made up of 11 amino acids. Deletions cut 5 bases from V and 6 bases from J, with 4 bases between. Germline V gene sequence: CDR1 MNHNS, CDR2 SASEGT. CDR3 in amino acids: CASSSAGELFF. The DNA for the CDR3 is TGTGCCAGCAGTTCGGCCGGGGAGCTGTTTTTT.

This clone was detected many times. The chain carries TRBV9 and TRBJ2-3; 10 nucleotides match TRBD2. Losses at the gene ends were 3 bases for V and 0 bases for J; bases not matched to a gene: 4. Germline assignment: CDR1 SGDLS and CDR2 YYNGEE. CDR3 length: 16 amino acids. Here the CDR3 reads CASSAELAGSTDTQYF. The CDR3 DNA reads TGTGCCAGCAGCGCCGAACTAGCGGGGAGCACAGATACGCAGTATTTT.

This clone has at least ten counts. This chain connects TRBV6-2 or TRBV6-3 to TRBJ2-5; D uncertain. The length of the CDR3 is 18 residues. The V end lost 0 bases, the J end lost 3 bases, and 20 bases lay between the germline ends. CDR1 and CDR2 (germline): MNHEY, SVGEGT. The CDR3 loop reads CASSYSFRAYLHEETQYF. CDR3 DNA: TGTGCCAGCAGTTACTCTTTTAGGGCCTACCTCCATGAAGAGACCCAGTACTTC.

This clone was recorded many times. This chain uses TRBV19 with TRBJ2-3; D is unresolved. Trimming removed 3 bases from V and 6 bases from J, with 4 bases in between. CDR1 is LNHDA, CDR2 SQIVND, per germline (reference sequence). This CDR3 region has 11 residues. This CDR3 is CASSIDDTQYF. The CDR3 DNA is TGTGCCAGTAGTATTGATGATACGCAGTATTTT.

This clone has a count of ten or more. A much more abundant neighbour one base away suggests this may be a read error. Other DNA variants within this sample encode the same CDR3. The CDR3 region is CASSPIAGGYNEQFF. As DNA, the CDR3 is TGTGCCAGCAGTCCGATAGCGGGGGGGTACAATGAGCAGTTCTTC. The V call is TRBV6-1, the J call TRBJ2-1; 11 bases map to TRBD2. The germline CDR1 and CDR2 sequences are MNHNS and SASEGT. The CDR3 sequence is 15 residues long. Trimming at V came to 5 bases and at J to 4 bases, leaving 4 bases not matched to a gene.

This clone was observed at least ten times. This sequence joins TRBV7-6 and TRBJ1-1; no clear D. Trimming shortened V by 1 base and J by 3 bases, and 6 bases separated the two germline ends. This CDR3 spans 13 amino acids. CDR1 and CDR2 (germline): SGHVS, FNYEAQ. CDR3 coding DNA: TGTGCCAGCAGCTTAGGGGCATACACTGAAGCTTTCTTT. Its protein product is CASSLGAYTEAFF.

This clone has at least ten counts. The chain recombines TRBV12-3 or TRBV12-4 with TRBJ1-5, with D perhaps TRBD1 (5 bases). The CDR3 covers 14 residues. Trimming removed 6 bases from V and 2 bases from J, with 11 bases in between. CDR3 coding DNA: TGTGCCAGCAGGAGCGGGACCCGCAATCAGCCCCAGCATTTT. Amino acid sequence: CASRSGTRNQPQHF.